Listed here is a single T cell receptor beta chain. Its antigen is unidentified. The data stem from a study of shared clonotypes between healthy human individuals. Regarding the study as a whole: In several donors, around 5% of naive CD4 clonotypes appeared in common. Only blood was sampled, and tissue TCR repertoires likely differ from blood ones. Sorted-subset samples were not fully sequenced, rarefaction indicated.

Using immunoSEQ multiplex PCR, the repertoire was profiled, and TCRdb retains in-frame clones only, with some absent. The profile shows under 1,900,000 clones, 98% of them singletons. CDR1 and CDR2 from the germline V gene are LNHDA and SQIVND (reference sequence). Trimming took 3 bases from V and 0 from J, leaving 12 bases between them. This CDR3 comprises 16 residues. Sequencing input: naive CD4+ T cells sorted from blood. Described subset: CD45RA+ positively selected. The sequence was obtained from a man aged 30 to 39 in good health. This chain links TRBV19 with TRBJ1-5; D ambiguous. CDR3 DNA: TGTGCCAGTAGTATCCTTCGGCTCACTAGCAATCAGCCCCAGCATTTT. It specifies CASSILRLTSNQPQHF. Supplemented by reference TRBV19 and TRBJ1-5, the full variable domain reads DGGITQSPKYLFRKEGQNVTLSCEQNLNHDAMYWYRQDPGQGLRLIYYSQIVNDFQKGDIAEGYSVSREKKESFPLTVTSAQKNPTAFYLCASSILRLTSNQPQHFGDGTRLSIL.